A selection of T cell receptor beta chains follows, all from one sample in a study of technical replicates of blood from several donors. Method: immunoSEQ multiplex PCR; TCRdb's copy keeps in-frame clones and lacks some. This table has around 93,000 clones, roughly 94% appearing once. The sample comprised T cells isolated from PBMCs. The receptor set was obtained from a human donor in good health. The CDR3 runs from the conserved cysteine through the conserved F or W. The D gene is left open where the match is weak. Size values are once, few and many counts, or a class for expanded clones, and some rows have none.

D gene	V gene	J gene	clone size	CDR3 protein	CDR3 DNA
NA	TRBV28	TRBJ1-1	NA	CASSLFEGTTNEAFF	TGTGCCAGCAGTTTATTCGAGGGGACTACAAATGAAGCTTTCTTT
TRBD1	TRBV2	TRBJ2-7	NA	CASWPQGVGEQYF	TGTGCCAGCTGGCCGCAGGGGGTTGGCGAGCAGTACTTC
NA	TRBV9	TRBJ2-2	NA	CASSVVKRTNTGELFF	TGTGCCAGCAGCGTAGTGAAGCGGACGAACACCGGGGAGCTGTTTTTT
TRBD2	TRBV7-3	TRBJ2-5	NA	CASSLIAGPQETQYF	TGTGCCAGCAGCTTAATAGCGGGCCCCCAAGAGACCCAGTACTTC
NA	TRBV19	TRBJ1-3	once	CASSMQGGGNTIYF	TGTGCCAGTAGTATGCAGGGAGGAGGAAACACCATATATTTT
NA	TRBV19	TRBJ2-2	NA	CASSPQGHTGELFF	TGTGCCAGTAGTCCACAGGGACACACCGGGGAGCTGTTTTTT
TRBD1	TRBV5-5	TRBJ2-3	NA	CASSLLPEDREGNTQYF	TGTGCCAGCAGCTTGCTACCGGAGGACAGGGAAGGTAATACGCAGTATTTT
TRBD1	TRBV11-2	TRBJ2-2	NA	CASSLGTGNTGELFF	TGTGCCAGCAGCTTAGGGACAGGGAACACCGGGGAGCTGTTTTTT
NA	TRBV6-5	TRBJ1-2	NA	CASANRQGQGYTF	TGTGCCAGCGCAAACCGGCAGGGGCAGGGCTACACCTTC
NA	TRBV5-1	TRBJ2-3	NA	CASSSGQSTDTQYF	TGCGCCAGCAGCTCGGGACAATCCACAGATACGCAGTATTTT
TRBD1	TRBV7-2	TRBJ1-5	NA	CASSLVPQGVGQPQHF	TGTGCCAGCAGCTTAGTCCCCCAGGGGGTAGGGCAGCCCCAGCATTTT
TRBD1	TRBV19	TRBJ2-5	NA	CASSIDRVETQYF	TGTGCCAGTAGTATTGACAGGGTCGAGACCCAGTACTTC
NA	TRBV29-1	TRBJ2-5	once	CSVDRGGETQYF	TGCAGCGTAGACAGGGGAGGGGAGACCCAGTACTTC
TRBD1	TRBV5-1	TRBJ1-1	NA	CASSSLQGGNTEAFF	TGCGCCAGCAGCTCCCTACAGGGGGGGAACACTGAAGCTTTCTTT
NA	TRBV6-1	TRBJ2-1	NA	CASRQEFSNEQFF	TGTGCCAGCAGACAGGAGTTTAGCAATGAGCAGTTCTTC
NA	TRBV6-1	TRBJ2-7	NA	CASSRWAGPTYEQYF	TGTGCCAGCTCACGATGGGCAGGGCCGACCTACGAGCAGTACTTC
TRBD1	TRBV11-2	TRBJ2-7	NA	CASSHGTGYEQYF	TGTGCCAGCAGCCACGGGACAGGTTACGAGCAGTACTTC
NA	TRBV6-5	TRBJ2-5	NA	CASSTDHWRPETQYF	TGTGCCAGCAGTACAGATCACTGGAGGCCGGAGACCCAGTACTTC
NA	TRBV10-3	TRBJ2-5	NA	CAISPYRAGLQETQYF	TGTGCCATCTCCCCGTATAGGGCAGGACTACAAGAGACCCAGTACTTC
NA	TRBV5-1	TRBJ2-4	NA	CASSLVAETLAKNIQYF	TGCGCCAGCAGCTTGGTAGCGGAGACATTAGCCAAAAACATTCAGTACTTC
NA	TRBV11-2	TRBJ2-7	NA	CASSLGQRSSYEQYF	TGTGCCAGCAGCTTAGGACAGAGGAGCTCCTACGAGCAGTACTTC
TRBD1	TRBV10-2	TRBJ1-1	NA	CASRTGQGNTEAFF	TGCGCCAGCAGAACGGGACAGGGGAACACTGAAGCTTTCTTT
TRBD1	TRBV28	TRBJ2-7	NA	CASSLSGQDYEQYF	TGTGCCAGCAGTTTATCCGGACAGGACTACGAGCAGTACTTC
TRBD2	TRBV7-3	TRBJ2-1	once	CASSFLGLAGDNEQFF	TGTGCCAGCAGCTTCCTTGGACTAGCGGGAGATAATGAGCAGTTCTTC
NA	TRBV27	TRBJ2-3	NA	CASSTLWVGSTDTQYF	TGTGCCAGCTCTACCTTATGGGTCGGGAGCACAGATACGCAGTATTTT
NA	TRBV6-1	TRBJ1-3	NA	CASNIQDSGNTIYF	TGTGCCAGCAATATACAGGACTCTGGAAACACCATATATTTT
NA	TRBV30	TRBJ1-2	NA	CAWSGPRGGGYTF	TGTGCCTGGAGTGGCCCTCGGGGAGGGGGCTACACCTTC
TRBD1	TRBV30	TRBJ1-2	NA	CAWSADRNYGYTF	TGTGCCTGGAGTGCGGACAGGAACTATGGCTACACCTTC
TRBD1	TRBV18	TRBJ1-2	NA	CASSHGQESNYGYTF	TGTGCCAGCTCACACGGACAGGAGTCTAACTATGGCTACACCTTC
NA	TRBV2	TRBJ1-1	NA	CASSDSAKGTEAFF	TGTGCCAGCAGTGATTCGGCAAAGGGGACTGAAGCTTTCTTT
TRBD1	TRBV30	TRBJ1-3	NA	CAWNQAGTGSRRNTIYF	TGTGCCTGGAACCAAGCCGGGACAGGGAGTCGAAGAAACACCATATATTTT
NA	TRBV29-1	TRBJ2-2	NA	CSVARENTGELFF	TGCAGCGTTGCCAGGGAGAACACCGGGGAGCTGTTTTTT
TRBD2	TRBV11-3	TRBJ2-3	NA	CASSISGTTDTQYF	TGTGCCAGCAGCATTAGCGGGACCACAGATACGCAGTATTTT
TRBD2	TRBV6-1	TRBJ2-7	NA	CASREPLAGASHEQYF	TGTGCCAGCAGGGAACCTTTAGCGGGAGCTAGCCACGAGCAGTACTTC
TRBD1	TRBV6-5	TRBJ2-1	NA	CASSAGGEQFF	TGTGCCAGCAGTGCAGGGGGTGAGCAGTTCTTC
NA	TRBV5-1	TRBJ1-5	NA	CASSLDGGSNQPQHF	TGCGCCAGCAGCTTGGACGGGGGGAGCAATCAGCCCCAGCATTTT
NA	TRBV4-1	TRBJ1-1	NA	CASSPNFWGLNTEAFF	TGCGCCAGCAGCCCAAATTTTTGGGGGCTGAACACTGAAGCTTTCTTT
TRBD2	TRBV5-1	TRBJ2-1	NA	CASSDGTSVTNEQFF	TGCGCCAGCAGCGACGGGACTAGCGTCACCAATGAGCAGTTCTTC
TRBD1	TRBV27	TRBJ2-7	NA	CASSLSNRGYEQYF	TGTGCCAGCAGTTTATCCAACAGGGGCTACGAGCAGTACTTC
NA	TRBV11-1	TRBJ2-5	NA	CASSSDPGETQYF	TGTGCCAGCAGCTCCGACCCGGGGGAGACCCAGTACTTC
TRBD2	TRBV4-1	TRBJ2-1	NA	CASSPGLAGVYNEQFF	TGCGCCAGCAGCCCGGGGCTAGCGGGGGTATACAATGAGCAGTTCTTC
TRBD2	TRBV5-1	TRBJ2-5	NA	CASSSISGNQETQYF	TGCGCCAGCAGCTCGATTAGCGGGAACCAAGAGACCCAGTACTTC
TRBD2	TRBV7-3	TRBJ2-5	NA	CASSPRQSLAGEGETQYF	TGTGCCAGCAGCCCGCGTCAAAGTCTAGCGGGAGAGGGGGAGACCCAGTACTTC
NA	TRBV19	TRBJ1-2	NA	CASADQGNYGYTF	TGTGCCAGTGCCGATCAGGGCAACTATGGCTACACCTTC
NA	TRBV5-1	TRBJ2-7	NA	CASSSRTGYEQYF	TGCGCCAGCAGCTCACGTACCGGCTACGAGCAGTACTTC
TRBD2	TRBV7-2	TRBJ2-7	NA	CASSTTSGITYEQYF	TGTGCCAGCAGCACTACTAGCGGGATCACCTACGAGCAGTACTTC